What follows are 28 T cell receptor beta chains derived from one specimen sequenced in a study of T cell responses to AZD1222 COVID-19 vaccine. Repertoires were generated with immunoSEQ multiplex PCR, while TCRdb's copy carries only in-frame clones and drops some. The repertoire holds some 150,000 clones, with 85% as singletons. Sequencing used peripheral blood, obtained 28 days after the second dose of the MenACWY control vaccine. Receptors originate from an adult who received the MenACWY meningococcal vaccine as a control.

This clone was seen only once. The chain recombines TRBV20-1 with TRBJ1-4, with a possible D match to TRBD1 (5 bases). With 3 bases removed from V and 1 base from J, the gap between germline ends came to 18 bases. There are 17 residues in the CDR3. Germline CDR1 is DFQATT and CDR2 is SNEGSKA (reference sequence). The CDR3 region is CSASERMGVRTNEKLFF. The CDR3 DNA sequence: TGCAGTGCTAGTGAAAGGATGGGGGTCCGAACTAATGAAAAACTGTTTTTT.

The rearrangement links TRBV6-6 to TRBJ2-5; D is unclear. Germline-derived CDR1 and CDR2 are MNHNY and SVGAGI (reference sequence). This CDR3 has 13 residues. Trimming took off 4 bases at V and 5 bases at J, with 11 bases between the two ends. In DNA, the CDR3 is TGTGCCAGCAGTTTAGGAGCAGTCGAGACCCAGTACTTC. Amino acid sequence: CASSLGAVETQYF.

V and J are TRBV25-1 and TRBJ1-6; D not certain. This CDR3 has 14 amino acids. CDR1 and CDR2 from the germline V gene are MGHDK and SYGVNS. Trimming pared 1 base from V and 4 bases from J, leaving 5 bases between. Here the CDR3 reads CASSESGYNSPLHF. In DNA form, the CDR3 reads TGTGCCAGCAGTGAATCAGGTTATAATTCACCCCTCCACTTT.

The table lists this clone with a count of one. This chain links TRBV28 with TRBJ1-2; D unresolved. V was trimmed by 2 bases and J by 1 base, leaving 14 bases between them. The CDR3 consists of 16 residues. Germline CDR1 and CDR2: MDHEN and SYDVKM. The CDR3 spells CASSLVDNPFNYGYTF. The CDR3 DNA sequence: TGTGCCAGCAGTTTAGTTGACAACCCCTTTAACTATGGCTACACCTTC.

The CDR3 nucleotides read TGTGCCAGCAGCGTACGGACTAGCGGGAGGGCTGATGAGCAGTTCTTC. Translation gives CASSVRTSGRADEQFF. This sequence joins TRBV9 and TRBJ2-1; 15 nucleotides match TRBD2. V shed 1 base, J shed 8 bases, and the junction held 4 bases outside the gene matches. This CDR3 spans 16 amino acids. CDR1 is SGDLS and CDR2 is YYNGEE in the germline V gene.

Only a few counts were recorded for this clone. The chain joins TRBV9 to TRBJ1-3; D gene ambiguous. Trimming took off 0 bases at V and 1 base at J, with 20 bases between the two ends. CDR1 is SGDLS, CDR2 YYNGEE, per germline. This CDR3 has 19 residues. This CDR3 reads CASSVVPRAFGKSGNTIYF. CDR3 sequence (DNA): TGTGCCAGCAGCGTAGTGCCCAGAGCGTTTGGGAAATCTGGAAACACCATATATTTT.

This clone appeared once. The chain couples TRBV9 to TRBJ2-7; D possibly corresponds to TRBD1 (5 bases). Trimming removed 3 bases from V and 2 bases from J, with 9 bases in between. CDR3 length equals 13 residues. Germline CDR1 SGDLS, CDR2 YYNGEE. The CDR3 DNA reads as TGTGCCAGCAGCGCGACAGATCCCTACGAGCAGTACTTC. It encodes CASSATDPYEQYF. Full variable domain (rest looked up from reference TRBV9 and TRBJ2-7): DSGVTQTPKHLITATGQRVTLRCSPRSGDLSVYWYQQSLDQGLQFLIQYYNGEERAKGNILERFSAQQFPDLHSELNLSSLELGDSALYFCASSATDPYEQYFGPGTRLTVT.

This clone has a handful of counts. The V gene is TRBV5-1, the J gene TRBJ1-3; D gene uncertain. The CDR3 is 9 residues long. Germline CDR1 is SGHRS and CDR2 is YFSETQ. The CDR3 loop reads CAGPDTIYF. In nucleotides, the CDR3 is TGCGCTGGGCCGGACACCATATATTTT.

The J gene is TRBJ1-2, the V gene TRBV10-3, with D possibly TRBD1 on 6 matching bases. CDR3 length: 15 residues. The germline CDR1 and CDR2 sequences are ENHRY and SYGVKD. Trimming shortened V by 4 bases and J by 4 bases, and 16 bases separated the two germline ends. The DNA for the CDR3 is TGTGCCATCAGTGGACAGGTCAAGCCCATCTATGGCTACACCTTC. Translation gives CAISGQVKPIYGYTF.

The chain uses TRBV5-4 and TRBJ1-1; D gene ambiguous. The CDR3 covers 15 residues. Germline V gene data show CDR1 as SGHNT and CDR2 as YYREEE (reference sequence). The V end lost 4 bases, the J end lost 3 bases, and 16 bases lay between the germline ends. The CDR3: CASSPKRGWDTEAFF. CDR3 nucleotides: TGTGCCAGCAGCCCGAAGCGAGGGTGGGACACTGAAGCTTTCTTT.

The CDR3 reads CASRQQGTSNQPQHF. The CDR3 region has the DNA TGTGCCAGCAGACAACAGGGAACTAGCAATCAGCCCCAGCATTTT. V and J are TRBV2 and TRBJ1-5, with D possibly being TRBD1 (6 bases). Trimming left V 6 bases short and J 0 bases short, with 12 bases between. Germline V gene sequence: CDR1 SNHLY, CDR2 FYNNEI. CDR3 size: 15 residues.

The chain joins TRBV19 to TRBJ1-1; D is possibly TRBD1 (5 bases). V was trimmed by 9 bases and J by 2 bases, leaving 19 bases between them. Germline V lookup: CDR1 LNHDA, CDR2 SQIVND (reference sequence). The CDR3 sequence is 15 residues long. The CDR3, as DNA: TGTGCCAGCACGAAGGGGCAGGGAAAAAACACTGAAGCTTTCTTT. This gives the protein CASTKGQGKNTEAFF.

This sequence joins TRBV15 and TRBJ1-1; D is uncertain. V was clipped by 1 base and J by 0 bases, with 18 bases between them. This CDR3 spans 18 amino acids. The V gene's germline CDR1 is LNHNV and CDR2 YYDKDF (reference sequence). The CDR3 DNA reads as TGTGCCACCAGCAGAGCTTGGGCGGAGGACCCTATGAACACTGAAGCTTTCTTT. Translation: CATSRAWAEDPMNTEAFF.

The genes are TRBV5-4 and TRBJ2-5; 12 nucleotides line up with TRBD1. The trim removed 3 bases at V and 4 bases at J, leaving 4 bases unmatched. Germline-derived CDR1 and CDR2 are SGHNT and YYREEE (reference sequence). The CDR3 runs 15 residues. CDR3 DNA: TGTGCCAGCAGCTCGGGACAGGGGGCTGGAGAGACCCAGTACTTC. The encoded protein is CASSSGQGAGETQYF.

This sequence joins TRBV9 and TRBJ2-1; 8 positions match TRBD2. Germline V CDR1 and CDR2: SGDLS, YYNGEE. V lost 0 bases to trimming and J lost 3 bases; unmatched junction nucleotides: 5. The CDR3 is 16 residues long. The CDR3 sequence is CASSVERAGDYNEQFF. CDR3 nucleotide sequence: TGTGCCAGCAGCGTAGAGCGAGCGGGGGACTACAATGAGCAGTTCTTC.

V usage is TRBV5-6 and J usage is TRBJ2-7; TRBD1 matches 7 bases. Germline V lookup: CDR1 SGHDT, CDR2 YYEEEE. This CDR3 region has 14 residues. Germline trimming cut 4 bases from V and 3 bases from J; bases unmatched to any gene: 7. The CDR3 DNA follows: TGTGCCAGCAGCGACGGACAGGACCGCTACGAGCAGTACGTC. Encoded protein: CASSDGQDRYEQYV.

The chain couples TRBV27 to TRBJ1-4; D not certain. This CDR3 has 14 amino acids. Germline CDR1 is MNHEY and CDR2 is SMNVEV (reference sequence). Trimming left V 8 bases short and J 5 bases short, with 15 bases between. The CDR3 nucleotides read TGTGCCAGCTCTCGCTCAGGCTTCAATGAAAAACTGTTTTTT. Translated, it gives CASSRSGFNEKLFF. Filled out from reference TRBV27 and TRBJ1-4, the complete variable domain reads EAQVTQNPRYLITVTGKKLTVTCSQNMNHEYMSWYRQDPGLGLRQIYYSMNVEVTDKGDVPEGYKVSRKEKRNFPLILESPSPNQTSLYFCASSRSGFNEKLFFGSGTQLSVL.

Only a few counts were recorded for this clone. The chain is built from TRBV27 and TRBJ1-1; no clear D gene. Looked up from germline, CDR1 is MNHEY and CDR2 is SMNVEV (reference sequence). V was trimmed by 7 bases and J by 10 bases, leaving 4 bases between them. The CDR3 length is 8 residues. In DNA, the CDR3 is TGTGCCAGCATCGGAGCTTTCTTT. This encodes CASIGAFF.

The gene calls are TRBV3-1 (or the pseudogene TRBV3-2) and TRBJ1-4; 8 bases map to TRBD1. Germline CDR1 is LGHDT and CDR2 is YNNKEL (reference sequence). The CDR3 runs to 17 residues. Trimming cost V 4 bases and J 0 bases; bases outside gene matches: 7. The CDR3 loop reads CASSPTGVGATNEKLFF. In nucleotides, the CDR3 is TGTGCCAGCAGCCCGACAGGGGTTGGGGCAACTAATGAAAAACTGTTTTTT.

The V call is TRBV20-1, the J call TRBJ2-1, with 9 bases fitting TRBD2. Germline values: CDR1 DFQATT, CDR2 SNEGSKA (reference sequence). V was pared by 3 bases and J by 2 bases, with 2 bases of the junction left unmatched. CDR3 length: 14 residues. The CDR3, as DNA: TGCAGTGCTAGTAGCGGGGGTGCCTACAATGAGCAGTTCTTC. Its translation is CSASSGGAYNEQFF.

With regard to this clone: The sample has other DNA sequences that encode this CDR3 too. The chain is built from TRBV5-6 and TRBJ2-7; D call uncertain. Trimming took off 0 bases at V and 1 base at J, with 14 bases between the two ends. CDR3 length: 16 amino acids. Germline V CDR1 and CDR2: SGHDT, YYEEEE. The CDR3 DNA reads TGTGCCAGCAGCTTGGAAGGCGTCAGAAGATCCTACGAGCAGTACTTC. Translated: CASSLEGVRRSYEQYF.

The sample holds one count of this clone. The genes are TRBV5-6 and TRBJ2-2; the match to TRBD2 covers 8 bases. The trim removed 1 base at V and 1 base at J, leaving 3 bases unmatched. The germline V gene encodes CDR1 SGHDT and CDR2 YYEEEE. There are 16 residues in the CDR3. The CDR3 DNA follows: TGTGCCAGCAGCTTGTGGCTAGCGGGGAACACCGGGGAGCTGTTTTTT. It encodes CASSLWLAGNTGELFF.

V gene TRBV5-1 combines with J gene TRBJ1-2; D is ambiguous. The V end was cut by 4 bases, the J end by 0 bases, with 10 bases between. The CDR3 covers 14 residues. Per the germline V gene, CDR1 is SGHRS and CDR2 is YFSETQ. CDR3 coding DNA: TGCGCCAGCAGCCCGGACGGGACTAACTATGGCTACACCTTC. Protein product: CASSPDGTNYGYTF.

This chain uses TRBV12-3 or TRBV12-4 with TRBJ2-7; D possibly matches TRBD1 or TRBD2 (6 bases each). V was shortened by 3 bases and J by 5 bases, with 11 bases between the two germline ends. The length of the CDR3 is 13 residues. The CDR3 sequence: CASSLGGRNEQYF. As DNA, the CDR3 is TGTGCCAGCAGTTTGGGGGGCCGGAACGAGCAGTACTTC.

CDR3 nucleotide sequence: TGTGCCAGCAGCTTAGCAAGCAACGAGCAGTACTTC. Amino acids: CASSLASNEQYF. The chain links TRBV7-2 to TRBJ2-7; D gene ambiguous. The CDR3 loop spans 12 amino acids. The germline CDR1 and CDR2 sequences are SGHTA and FQGNSA. The germline V and J ends were trimmed by 0 bases and 5 bases, with 5 bases remaining between them. Looking up the rest from reference TRBV7-2 and TRBJ2-7 gives the full variable domain: GAGVSQSPSNKVTEKGKDVELRCDPISGHTALYWYRQSLGQGLEFLIYFQGNSAPDKSGLPSDRFSAERTGGSVSTLTIQRTQQEDSAVYLCASSLASNEQYFGPGTRLTVT.

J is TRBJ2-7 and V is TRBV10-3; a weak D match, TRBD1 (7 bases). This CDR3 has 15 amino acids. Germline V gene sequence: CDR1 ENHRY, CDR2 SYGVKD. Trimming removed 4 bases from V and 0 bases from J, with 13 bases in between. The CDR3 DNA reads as TGTGCCATCAGTGGGGCGGGACAGCGCTCCTACGAGCAGTACTTC. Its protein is CAISGAGQRSYEQYF.

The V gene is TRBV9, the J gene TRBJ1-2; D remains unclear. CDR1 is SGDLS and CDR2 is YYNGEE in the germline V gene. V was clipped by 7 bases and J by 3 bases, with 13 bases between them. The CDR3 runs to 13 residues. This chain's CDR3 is CASGVRPDYGYTF. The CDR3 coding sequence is TGTGCCAGCGGTGTGAGGCCTGACTATGGCTACACCTTC.

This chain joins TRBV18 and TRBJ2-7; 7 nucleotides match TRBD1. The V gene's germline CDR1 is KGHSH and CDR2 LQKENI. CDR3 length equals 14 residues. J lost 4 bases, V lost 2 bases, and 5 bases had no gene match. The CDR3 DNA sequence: TGTGCCAGCTCACCAATTACAGGGGAGTACGAGCAGTACTTC. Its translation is CASSPITGEYEQYF.